This paragraph covers one TCR beta chain sequence. It has no known antigen specificity. Base-call qualities are not available, and no considerably larger clone is one nucleotide away. The entry originates in a study of cytomegalovirus exposure and HLA in healthy donors (dated by TCRdb to between 2016 and 2019). Background on the whole study: According to an earlier analysis of several hundred of the donors, about 179 million T cells yielded 100 million or so unique TCR beta sequences and approximately 300 Gb of sequence data. An early release that covered some 640 HLA-typed donors contained about 300 gigabases of sequencing data and about 84 million unique TCR sequences. About five DR-DQ haplotypes were treated as single units for association and clustering because of strong linkage in the cohort. The aim of the study was to test whether cataloging public T cell receptors could identify signatures of past pathogen exposure. An earlier analysis of 587 of the donors applied high-throughput TCR beta sequencing to assess whether each TCR beta V gene segment acted as functional or pseudogenic. High-throughput TCR immunosequencing, statistical association of individual TCRs with disease status, and machine learning were combined to predict cytomegalovirus infection status. All discovery cohort repertoires had been generated on a single sequencing platform. Both class I and class II loci were covered by HLA typing, at four-digit resolution. Typing coverage differed by locus: A, B, C, DRB1 and DQB1 were typed in roughly 629-630 donors, DQA1 in 500 to 550, DPA1 in 600 to 610, and DPB1 in 400 to 480. Of the 300 to 400 genotyped donors, 81% fell in the genetic ancestry cluster associated with self-reported Caucasian donors. In a later genetic analysis, genome-wide SNP genotypes for about 60% of the 666 donors were used, and that subset was treated as a discovery cohort. Using immunosequencing, the study profiled T cell repertoires from 666 subjects and related those repertoires to cytomegalovirus serostatus. Along with the roughly 710-subject first cohort, a separate validation cohort of over a hundred different subjects was used. To study patterns of TCR occurrence, a later analysis re-analyzed previously published TCR beta repertoires from several hundred donors and added high-resolution HLA genotyping. On average, about 240,000 unique TCR beta nucleotide sequences were sequenced per donor among a few hundred genotyped donors of the cohort, with roughly 18% of those sequences being non-productive. In the later analysis, no new phenotypic data were used to find candidate immune exposures; instead, reliance was placed on TCR beta sequences and their occurrence across donors. Donor age, sex, ethnicity and CMV serostatus were compiled together with the repertoire data.

CDR1 and CDR2 were assigned from the germline V gene as SNHLY and FYNNEI. The V and J ends are trimmed by 6 bases and 9 bases, leaving 12 bases between them. Reading from cysteine to phenylalanine, the CDR3 counts 11 amino acids. The DNA shown is the 33-base CDR3, in frame from base 1. Libraries were prepared through the immunoSEQ multiplex PCR assay. A mixture of 60 forward primers for TCR Vbeta segments and 13 reverse primers for TCR Jbeta segments was used in the multiplex PCR. Amplification of the CDR3 region of rearranged TCR beta genes was performed with a multiplex PCR assay on genomic DNA. Amplified TCR beta libraries were sequenced as 87-base-pair reads on the Illumina HiSeq System. The study's own analysis went as follows. A later analysis counted around 72 million unique TCR beta chains across the 550 to 800 repertoires, and 10 million to 12 million of these chains were shared by at least two donors. A nearest-neighbor algorithm error-corrected the raw reads and collapsed the reads into unique sequences, merging closely related sequences to remove PCR and sequencing errors. To assign V, D and J gene segments, CDR3 sequences were aligned to IMGT reference sequences. For a sequence to be retained, at least a six-nucleotide match to both a V gene segment and a J gene segment was required. A rearrangement counted as productive if the CDR3 had no stop codons and remained in frame with V and J, and every other rearrangement counted as non-productive. CDR3 was defined by IMGT convention, running from the second conserved V-encoded cysteine to the conserved J-encoded phenylalanine. The earlier analysis of fewer than 700 of the donors excluded sequences that lacked an unambiguous match to a single V gene segment. In an earlier analysis of approximately 590 of the donors, a V segment was called functional when productive rearrangements were above 56.7%, and segregating when the standard deviation between donors exceeded 5%. A statistical classification framework was built to diagnose cytomegalovirus status from the catalog of TCR beta chain sequences. A later analysis assigned V and J genes by comparing TCR nucleotide sequences with IMGT/GENE-DB human TR gene sequences. A later analysis assigned CDR3 sequences and most-parsimonious VDJ recombination scenarios with the TCRdist pipeline. A later analysis defined each TCR beta chain by its CDR3 amino acid sequence plus V-gene family, and excluded reads lacking a unique V-gene family. As a way to deal with suspected cross-contamination and a sequencing artifact, a later analysis dropped nearly 600 nucleotide sequences that were highly shared and had low generation probability. In a later analysis, a clonal expansion index was calculated for each public chain from normalized within-repertoire ranks of inferred template counts. A later analysis computed generation probabilities with a VDJ recombination model fitted to out-of-frame rearrangements, and checked the results against IGoR. Hypergeometric tests were used in a later analysis to score TCR-TCR, TCR-HLA and TCR-CMV co-occurrence, with a repertoire-size bias correction applied to the TCR pairs. In a later analysis, false discovery rates were estimated by permuting HLA or CMV assignments 20 times. In a later analysis, co-occurring TCRs were grouped using DBSCAN, and TCRdist sequence similarity was added for clustering within HLA-allele-positive subsets. For co-occurrence clustering, repertoires with fewer than 30,000 or more than 120,000 public chains were excluded, along with five repertoires with anomalous nucleotide sharing. Here the immuneACCESS table is served through TCRdb, limited to in-frame sequences with V and J called. Missing clones are a known gap in these copies; in checked studies unresolved V genes cover under half, and the rest lacks a known reason. V and J calls and clone size follow that table, whereas D and trimming were derived from the DNA. The sample profile shows 200,000 to 250,000 clones; approximately 90% of them were found once. Together, the top ten hold 0.95% to 1.1% of the sample.

In total, 630 or so healthy bone marrow donors made up the cohort. All cohort members were sampled while nominally healthy, although unrecorded immune exposures were likely present. The donor tested CMV seronegative, placing the donor among the 350 or so seronegative members of the cohort. A peripheral blood sample was provided by each donor, and peripheral blood mononuclear cells were used for TCR beta sequencing. The Qiagen DNeasy Blood Extraction Kit was used to extract genomic DNA from the blood cell samples. Overall study outcomes, separate from this receptor: Because some donors lacked HLA typing at each locus, the association tests relied only on the typed subset. A total of roughly 160 TCR beta chains were listed by the study as associated with cytomegalovirus. A later genetic analysis associated a missense DCLRE1C variant with V-gene and J-gene trimming of TCR beta chains, and an independent cohort replicated the association. Across donors, most TCR sequences were observed very rarely, whereas some public TCRs were present in many individuals. A later analysis found that HLA-associated TCR beta chains were more clonally expanded and had lower generation probabilities than equally common non-associated chains. In a later analysis, TCR association rates were found to vary across HLA loci, with the most associated TCRs seen for DRB1 alleles and the fewest for HLA-C alleles. The cohort was sequenced for TCR beta chains only, and without alpha or paired-chain data the features that could be detected were limited. Because counts were too low, about 15 rarely observed V segments, including chromosome 9 orphons, were left out of the earlier analysis of several hundred of the donors. Sequencing depth was assumed to be roughly uniform across donors in the presence/absence analyses, though that assumption may not hold. In vitro tests confirmed that a few of the cytomegalovirus-associated TCR beta chains recognize cytomegalovirus antigens. A further reported finding was that TCR beta sequences accurately predicted the HLA-A and HLA-B alleles for most subjects in the first cohort. Correlated functional status among segregating V segments might be attributable to linkage disequilibrium, but an unknown experimental factor could not be ruled out. In an earlier analysis of over 550 of the donors, most TCR beta V segments were observed in productive rearrangements about 87% or about 30% of the time, broadly matching IMGT annotations. When HLA alleles, especially DR and DQ, strongly co-occurred, TCR associations were difficult to assign to individual alleles. At a false discovery rate of 0.05, a later analysis linked roughly 17,000 TCR beta sequences to specific HLA alleles. Immune exposure information for the cohort was limited to CMV serostatus. The classifier was reported to diagnose cytomegalovirus status with high specificity and sensitivity in both the original cohort and the validation cohort. According to the authors, the approach could potentially be generalized to other disease states and immunological phenotypes. Several of the top co-occurrence clusters appeared to be linked to parvovirus B19, influenza, CMV and Epstein-Barr virus, according to a later analysis. According to a later genetic analysis, donors in an Asian-associated ancestry cluster had fewer N-insertions in productive TCRs than the approximately 610-donor mean. A cluster of highly shared sequence variants was judged likely to represent a technical artifact of the sequencing pipeline. Because the 87-base-pair reads could not distinguish some IMGT-functional V segments, including TRBV6-2 and TRBV6-3, those segments were excluded. In a later analysis, most CMV-associated TCR beta chains were found to appear HLA-restricted, with HLA associations seemingly driven largely by CMV exposure.

What was sequenced was PBMCs. This TCR was recovered from a woman younger than 35 in good health and CMV-seronegative. In this chain, TRBV2 is recombined with TRBJ2-7; a tentative D match to TRBD2 spans 5 bases. The CDR3 region reads CASREVQGQYF. The nucleotides read TGTGCCAGCAGGGAGGTACAAGGGCAGTACTTC.